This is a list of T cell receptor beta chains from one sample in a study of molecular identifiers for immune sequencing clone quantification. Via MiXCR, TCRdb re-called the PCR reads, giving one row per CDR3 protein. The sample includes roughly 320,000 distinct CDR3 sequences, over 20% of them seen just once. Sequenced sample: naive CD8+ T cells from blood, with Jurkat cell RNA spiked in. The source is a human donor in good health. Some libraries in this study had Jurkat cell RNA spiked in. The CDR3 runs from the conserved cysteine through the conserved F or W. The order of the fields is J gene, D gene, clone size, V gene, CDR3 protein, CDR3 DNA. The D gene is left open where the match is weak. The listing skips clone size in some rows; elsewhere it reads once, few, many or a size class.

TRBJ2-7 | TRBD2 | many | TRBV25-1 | CASSVTSGRHEQYF | TGTGCCAGCAGTGTTACTAGCGGGAGGCACGAGCAGTACTTC
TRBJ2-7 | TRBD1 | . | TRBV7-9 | CASSLSGQGEAYEQYF | TGTGCCAGCAGCTTATCGGGACAGGGGGAGGCCTACGAGCAGTACTTC
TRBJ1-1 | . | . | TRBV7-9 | CASSYDMNTEAFF | TGTGCCAGTAGCTACGATATGAACACTGAAGCTTTCTTT
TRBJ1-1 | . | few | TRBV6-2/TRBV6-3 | CASSIGLEAFF | TGTGCCAGCAGTATCGGACTAGAAGCTTTCTTT
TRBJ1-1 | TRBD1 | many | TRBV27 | CASWDRGFDTEAFF | TGTGCCAGCTGGGACAGGGGGTTTGACACTGAAGCTTTCTTT
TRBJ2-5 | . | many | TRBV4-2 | CASSQVVGEETQYF | TGTGCCAGCAGCCAGGTGGTTGGCGAAGAGACCCAGTACTTC
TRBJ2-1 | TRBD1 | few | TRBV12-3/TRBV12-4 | CASSVPGQGVDEQFF | TGTGCCAGCAGTGTCCCGGGACAGGGAGTTGATGAGCAGTTCTTC
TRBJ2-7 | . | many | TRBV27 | CASSRRGAINEQYF | TGTGCCAGCAGCCGGAGGGGGGCGATCAACGAGCAGTACTTC
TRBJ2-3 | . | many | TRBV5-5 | CASSFRPGTLEDTQYF | TGTGCCAGCAGCTTCCGACCGGGAACTTTGGAAGATACGCAGTATTTT
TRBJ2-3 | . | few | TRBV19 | CASTGESTDTQYF | TGTGCCAGTACAGGGGAAAGCACAGATACGCAGTATTTT
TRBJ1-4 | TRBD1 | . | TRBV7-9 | CASSSGQAATNEKLFF | TGTGCCAGCAGTTCAGGACAGGCCGCAACTAATGAAAAACTGTTTTTT
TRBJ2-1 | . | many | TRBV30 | CAWSVTVEQFF | TGTGCCTGGAGTGTAACGGTTGAGCAGTTCTTC
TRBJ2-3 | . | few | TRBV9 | CASQGGHADTQYF | TGTGCCAGCCAGGGAGGACACGCGGATACGCAGTATTTT
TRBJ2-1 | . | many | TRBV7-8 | CASSLRRRILGSYNEQFF | TGTGCCAGCAGCTTAAGACGGCGGATCCTAGGATCCTACAATGAGCAGTTCTTC
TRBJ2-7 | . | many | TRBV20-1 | CSASGRGTPAYEQYF | TGCAGTGCCAGCGGTCGCGGGACACCAGCCTACGAGCAGTACTTC
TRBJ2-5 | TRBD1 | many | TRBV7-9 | CASSHGQGVVRETQYF | TGTGCCAGCAGCCACGGACAGGGCGTCGTGCGAGAGACCCAGTACTTC
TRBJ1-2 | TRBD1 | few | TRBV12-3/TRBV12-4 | CASSLTGGAYGYTF | TGTGCCAGCAGTCTGACAGGGGGCGCCTATGGCTACACCTTC
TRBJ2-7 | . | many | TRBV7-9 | CASSLGIETYEQYF | TGTGCCAGCAGCTTAGGGATAGAAACCTACGAGCAGTACTTC
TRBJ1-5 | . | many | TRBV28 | CATEYRGGSQPQHF | TGTGCCACCGAGTATCGGGGCGGAAGTCAGCCCCAGCATTTT
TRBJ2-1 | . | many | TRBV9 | CASSVGRATYNEQFF | TGTGCCAGCAGCGTAGGGAGGGCTACCTACAATGAGCAGTTCTTC
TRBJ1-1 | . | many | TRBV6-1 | CASSVAGIDTEAFF | TGTGCCAGCAGCGTGGCAGGGATAGACACTGAAGCTTTCTTT
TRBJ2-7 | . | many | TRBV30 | CAWSLPAGEQYF | TGTGCCTGGAGTCTACCCGCCGGCGAGCAGTACTTC
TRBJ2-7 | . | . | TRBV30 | CAWSASSYEQYF | TGTGCCTGGAGTGCCTCCTCCTACGAGCAGTACTTC
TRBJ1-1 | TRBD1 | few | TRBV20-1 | CSASGAFTGVLTEAFF | TGCAGTGCTTCGGGAGCTTTTACAGGGGTTTTGACTGAAGCTTTCTTT
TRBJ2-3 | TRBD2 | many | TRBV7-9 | CASSLAVAGGTDTQYF | TGTGCCAGCAGCTTAGCTGTAGCGGGGGGCACAGATACGCAGTATTTT
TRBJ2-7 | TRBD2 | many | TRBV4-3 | CASSQGTSGYEQYF | TGCGCCAGCAGCCAAGGGACTAGCGGCTACGAGCAGTACTTC
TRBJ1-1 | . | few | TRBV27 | CASRTGFRDTEAFF | TGTGCCAGCAGAACAGGGTTTAGGGACACTGAAGCTTTCTTT
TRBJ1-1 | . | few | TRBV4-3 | CASSPTRQGGTEAFF | TGCGCCAGCAGCCCAACAAGGCAAGGGGGCACTGAAGCTTTCTTT
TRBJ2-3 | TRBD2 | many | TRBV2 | CASSDGTSSTDTQYF | TGTGCCAGCAGTGACGGGACTAGCAGCACAGATACGCAGTATTTT
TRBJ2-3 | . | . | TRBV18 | CASALSDGAPTDTQYF | TGTGCCAGCGCCCTTTCGGACGGGGCACCCACAGATACGCAGTATTTT
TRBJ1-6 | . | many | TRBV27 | CASSLVGTNSPLHF | TGTGCCAGCAGTTTGGTCGGAACAAATTCACCCCTCCACTTT